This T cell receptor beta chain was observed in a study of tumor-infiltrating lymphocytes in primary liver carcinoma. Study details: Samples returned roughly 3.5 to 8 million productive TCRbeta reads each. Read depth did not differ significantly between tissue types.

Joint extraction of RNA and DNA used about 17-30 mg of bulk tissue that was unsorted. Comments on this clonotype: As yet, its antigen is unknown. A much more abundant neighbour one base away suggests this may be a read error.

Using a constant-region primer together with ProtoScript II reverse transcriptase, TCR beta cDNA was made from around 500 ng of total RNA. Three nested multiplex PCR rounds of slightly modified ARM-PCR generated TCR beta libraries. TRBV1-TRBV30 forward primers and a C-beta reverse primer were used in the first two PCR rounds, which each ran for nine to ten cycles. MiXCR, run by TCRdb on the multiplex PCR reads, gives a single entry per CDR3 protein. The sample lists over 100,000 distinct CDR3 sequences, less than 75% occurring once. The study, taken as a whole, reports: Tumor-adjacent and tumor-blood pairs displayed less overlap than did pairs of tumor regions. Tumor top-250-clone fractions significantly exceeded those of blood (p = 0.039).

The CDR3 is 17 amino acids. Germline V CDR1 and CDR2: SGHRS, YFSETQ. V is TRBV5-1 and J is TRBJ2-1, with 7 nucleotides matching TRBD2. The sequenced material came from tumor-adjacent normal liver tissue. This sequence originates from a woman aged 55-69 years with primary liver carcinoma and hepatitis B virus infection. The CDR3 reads CASSPTSLLSSYNERFF. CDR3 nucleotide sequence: TGCGCCAGCAGCCCGACTAGCCTTCTAAGCTCCTACAATGAGCGGTTCTTC.